This T cell receptor beta chain is from a study of blood T cell repertoires in COVID-19. Trimming removed 5 bases from V and 1 base from J, with 14 bases in between. The CDR3 runs 15 residues. Germline assignment: CDR1 SNHLY and CDR2 FYNNEI. The data were produced by immunoSEQ multiplex PCR, yet TCRdb's version contains in-frame clones alone and is incomplete. The sample consists of more than 60,000 clones, approximately 80% of them appearing once. This clonotype was sampled from a man aged 50-59 years with COVID-19, enrolled during active disease. The specimen was peripheral blood. The rearrangement links TRBV2 to TRBJ1-2; perhaps TRBD1 as D (6 bases). CDR3 coding DNA: TGTGCCAGCAGTCTCCTCGCCAGGGGTAACTATGGCTACACCTTC. Translation gives CASSLLARGNYGYTF.